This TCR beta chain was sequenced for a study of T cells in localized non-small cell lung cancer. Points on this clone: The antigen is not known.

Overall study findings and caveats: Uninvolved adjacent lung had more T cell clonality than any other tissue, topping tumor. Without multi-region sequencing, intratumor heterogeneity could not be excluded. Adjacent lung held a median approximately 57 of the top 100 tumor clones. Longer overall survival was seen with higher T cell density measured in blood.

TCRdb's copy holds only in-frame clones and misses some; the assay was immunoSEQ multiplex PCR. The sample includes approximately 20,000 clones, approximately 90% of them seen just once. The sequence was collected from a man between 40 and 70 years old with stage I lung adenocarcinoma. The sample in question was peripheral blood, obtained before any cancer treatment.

The CDR3 region has the DNA TGTGCCAGCAGCCAAGTTACGACTGGGGAGCTGTTTTTT. This codes for CASSQVTTGELFF. The genes are TRBV14 and TRBJ2-2; D unresolved. Germline CDR1 is SGHDN and CDR2 is FVKESK. Deletions cut 1 base from V and 8 bases from J, with 8 bases between. This CDR3 comprises 13 residues.